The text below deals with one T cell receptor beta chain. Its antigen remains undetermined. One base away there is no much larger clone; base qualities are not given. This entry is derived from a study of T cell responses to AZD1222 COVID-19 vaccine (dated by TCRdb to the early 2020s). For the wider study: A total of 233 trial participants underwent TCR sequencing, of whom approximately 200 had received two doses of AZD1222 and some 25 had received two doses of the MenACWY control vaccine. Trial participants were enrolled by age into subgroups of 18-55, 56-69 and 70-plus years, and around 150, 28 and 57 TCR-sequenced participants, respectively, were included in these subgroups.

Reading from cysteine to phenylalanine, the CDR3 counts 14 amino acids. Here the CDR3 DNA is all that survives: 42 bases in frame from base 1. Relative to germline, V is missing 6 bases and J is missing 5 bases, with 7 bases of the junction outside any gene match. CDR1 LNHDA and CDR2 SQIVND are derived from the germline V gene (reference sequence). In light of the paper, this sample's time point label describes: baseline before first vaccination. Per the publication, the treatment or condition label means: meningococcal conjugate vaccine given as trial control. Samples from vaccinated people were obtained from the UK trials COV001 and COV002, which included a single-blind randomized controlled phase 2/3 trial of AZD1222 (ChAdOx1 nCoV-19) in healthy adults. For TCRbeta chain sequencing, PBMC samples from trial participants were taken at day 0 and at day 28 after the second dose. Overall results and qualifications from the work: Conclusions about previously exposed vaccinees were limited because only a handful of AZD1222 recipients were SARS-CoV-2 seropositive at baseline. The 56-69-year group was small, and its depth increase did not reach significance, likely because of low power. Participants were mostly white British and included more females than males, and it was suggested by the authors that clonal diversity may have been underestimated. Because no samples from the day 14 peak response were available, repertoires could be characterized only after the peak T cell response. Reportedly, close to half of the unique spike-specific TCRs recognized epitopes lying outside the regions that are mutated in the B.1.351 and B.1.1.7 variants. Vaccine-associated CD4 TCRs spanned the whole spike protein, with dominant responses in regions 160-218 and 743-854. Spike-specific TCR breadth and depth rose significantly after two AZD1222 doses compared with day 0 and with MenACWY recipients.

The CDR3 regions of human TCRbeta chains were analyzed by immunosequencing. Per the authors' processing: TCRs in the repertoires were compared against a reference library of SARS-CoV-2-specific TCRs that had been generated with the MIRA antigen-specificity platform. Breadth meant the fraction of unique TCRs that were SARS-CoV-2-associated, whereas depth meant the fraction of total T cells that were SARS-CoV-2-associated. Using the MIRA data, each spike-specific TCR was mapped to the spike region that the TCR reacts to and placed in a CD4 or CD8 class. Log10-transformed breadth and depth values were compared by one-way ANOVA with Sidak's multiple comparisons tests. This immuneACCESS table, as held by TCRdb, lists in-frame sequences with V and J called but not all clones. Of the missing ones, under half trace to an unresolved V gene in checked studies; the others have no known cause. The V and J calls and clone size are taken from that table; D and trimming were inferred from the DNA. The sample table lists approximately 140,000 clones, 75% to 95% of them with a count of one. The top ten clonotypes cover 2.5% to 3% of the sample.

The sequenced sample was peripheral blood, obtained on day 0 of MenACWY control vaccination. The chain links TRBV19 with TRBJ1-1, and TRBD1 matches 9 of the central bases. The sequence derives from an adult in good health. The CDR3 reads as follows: CASRALDRGTEAFF. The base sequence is TGTGCCAGTAGGGCCTTGGACAGGGGTACTGAAGCTTTCTTT.